This T cell receptor beta chain came from a study of T cell responses to AZD1222 COVID-19 vaccine. Study at large: Second-dose timings of about 4 or about 12 weeks were pooled. Study-level findings and limits: Clonal diversity may have been underestimated in mostly white British donors. The study sampled repertoires only after the peak T cell response. Just a handful of AZD1222 recipients were seropositive at baseline.

Produced via immunoSEQ multiplex PCR; TCRdb's table is partial and in-frame only. This sample has about 130,000 clones, with approximately 85% found just once. In the case of this clone: The target antigen is unknown.

This CDR3 has 13 residues. This TCR was recovered from an adult in good health. The sequenced sample was peripheral blood, obtained on day 0 of AZD1222 vaccination. The chain joins TRBV1 to TRBJ1-5; the table assigns TRBD1, which was not confirmed against the DNA. TRBV1 is labeled a pseudogene. The CDR3 region has the DNA TGCACCAGCAGCCAGGGGCAGGGTCAGCCCCAGCATTTT. Amino acids: CTSSQGQGQPQHF.